These 25 T cell receptor beta chains originate from one sample sequenced in a study of blood T cell repertoires in COVID-19. Sequencing was performed with immunoSEQ multiplex PCR; in TCRdb, only in-frame clones are kept and a portion is missing. The sample includes roughly 500,000 clones, 70% to 90% of them seen just once. The sequenced material came from peripheral blood. The origin of the receptors is a human donor in a cohort sampled during active COVID-19.

J is TRBJ2-6 and V is TRBV4-1, with TRBD1 matching over 9 bases. Germline V gives CDR1 MGHRA, CDR2 YSYEKL. The CDR3 runs 19 residues. The trim removed 3 bases at V and 0 bases at J, leaving 9 bases unmatched. CDR3 sequence (DNA): TGCGCCAGCAGCCACCTACCGGGACAGGGTAGCTCTGGGGCCAACGTCCTGACTTTC. Encoded protein: CASSHLPGQGSSGANVLTF.

This clone has just one count. V gene TRBV15 combines with J gene TRBJ1-3, with D unclear. The CDR3 spans 15 residues. Looked up from germline, CDR1 is LNHNV and CDR2 is YYDKDF (reference sequence). Deletions cut 0 bases from V and 3 bases from J, with 9 bases between. The CDR3 spells CATSRDISDGNTIYF. CDR3 DNA sequence: TGTGCCACCAGCAGAGATATCAGTGATGGAAACACCATATATTTT.

The CDR3 nucleotides are TGCGCCAGCAGCTTGGACCCTGGCCTTACAGGGAATGGCTACACCTTC. It translates to CASSLDPGLTGNGYTF. The rearrangement links TRBV5-1 to TRBJ1-2; maybe TRBD1 (6 bases). The germline gives CDR1 SGHRS, CDR2 YFSETQ. Trimming took off 0 bases at V and 6 bases at J, with 18 bases between the two ends. The CDR3 contains 16 residues.

This chain uses TRBV6-4 with TRBJ1-2; 10 bases are shared with TRBD1. This CDR3 has 15 residues. J lost 6 bases, V lost 3 bases, and 7 bases had no gene match. Germline V gene data show CDR1 as MRHNA and CDR2 as SNTAGT. The CDR3 DNA follows: TGTGCCAGCAGTGAAGACAGGGGGCCTCTCGATGGCTACACCTTC. This codes for CASSEDRGPLDGYTF.

The chain has TRBV19 and TRBJ1-2; no reliable D call. Germline CDR1 LNHDA, CDR2 SQIVND (reference sequence). Between the trimmed V and J ends, which lost 5 bases and 8 bases, there was a span of 12 bases. The CDR3 consists of 12 residues. The CDR3 region has the DNA TGTGCCAGTAGTTCCCAGGTTTCCGGCTACACCTTC. Its translation is CASSSQVSGYTF.

V usage is TRBV18 and J usage is TRBJ2-7, with D uncertain. V gave up 3 bases and J gave up 4 bases, with 16 bases separating them. This CDR3 has 15 amino acids. Germline CDR1 KGHSH, CDR2 LQKENI. This CDR3 reads CASSPIGESRYEQYF. As DNA, the CDR3 is TGTGCCAGCTCACCGATCGGCGAGTCCAGGTACGAGCAGTACTTC.

V and J are TRBV28 and TRBJ1-5; TRBD1 matches 7 bases. CDR1 and CDR2 (germline): MDHEN, SYDVKM. J was trimmed by 9 bases and V by 3 bases; bases with no gene match: 5. The CDR3 extends over 13 amino acids. For the CDR3, the DNA is TGTGCCAGCAGTTTGACAGGGTATAGGCCCCAGCATTTT. The encoded protein is CASSLTGYRPQHF.

CDR3 loop: CASSRAPGQGFREQYF. CDR3 sequence (DNA): TGCGCCAGCAGCCGCGCACCGGGACAGGGGTTTCGGGAGCAGTACTTC. The chain employs TRBV4-1 and TRBJ2-7; TRBD1 matches 10 bases. CDR1 is MGHRA, CDR2 YSYEKL, per germline. CDR3 length: 16 residues. V lost 4 bases, J lost 7 bases, and 13 bases stayed unmatched.

This clone was detected once. The chain has TRBV11-3 and TRBJ2-1; D remains ambiguous. CDR3 length: 13 amino acids. Trimming pared 5 bases from V and 3 bases from J, leaving 8 bases between. From germline, CDR1 is SGHNT and CDR2 YENEEA. This CDR3 reads CASSAASYNEQFF. The DNA for the CDR3 is TGTGCCAGCAGCGCCGCCAGCTACAATGAGCAGTTCTTC.

This clone was counted a few times. The rearrangement uses TRBV5-6 and TRBJ2-1; 8 bases align to TRBD1. The CDR3 length is 13 residues. With V trimmed by 2 bases and J by 10 bases, 5 bases remained unmatched. Germline V gene sequence: CDR1 SGHDT, CDR2 YYEEEE. The CDR3 coding sequence is TGTGCCAGCAGCTTTCAGGGGGCCGGGGAGCAGTTCTTC. Its protein is CASSFQGAGEQFF.

The J gene is TRBJ2-1, the V gene TRBV5-1, with 8 bases aligning to TRBD2. CDR1 and CDR2 (germline): SGHRS, YFSETQ. The CDR3 loop spans 16 amino acids. After removal of 0 bases from V and 6 bases from J, the junction contained 8 bases not matched to a gene. CDR3 DNA sequence: TGCGCCAGCAGCTTGGACGGGACTAGTGGGGCCAATGAGCAGTTCTTC. This encodes CASSLDGTSGANEQFF.

The chain carries TRBV6-6 and TRBJ1-6, with D hard to call. CDR3 size: 14 residues. Per the germline V gene, CDR1 is MNHNY and CDR2 is SVGAGI (reference sequence). V dropped 8 bases and J dropped 6 bases, with 14 bases sitting between them. The CDR3 here is CASGGARANSPLHF. In nucleotides, the CDR3 is TGTGCCAGCGGAGGTGCACGCGCTAATTCACCCCTCCACTTT.

The V call is TRBV27, the J call TRBJ2-7; 14 bases align to TRBD2. The CDR3 is 18 residues long. CDR1 and CDR2 (germline): MNHEY, SMNVEV (reference sequence). After removal of 6 bases from V and 0 bases from J, the junction contained 10 bases not matched to a gene. The DNA for the CDR3 is TGTGCCAGCAGGCAATTCGGACTAGCGGGAGGAAGCTCCTACGAGCAGTACTTC. Its translation is CASRQFGLAGGSSYEQYF.

The chain is built from TRBV3-1 (or the pseudogene TRBV3-2) and TRBJ2-3; TRBD2 agrees at 11 bases. Germline-derived CDR1 and CDR2 are LGHDT and YNNKEL (reference sequence). The J segment lost 2 bases and the V segment lost 2 bases, leaving 6 bases of the junction unmatched. This CDR3 region has 17 residues. The CDR3 bases are TGTGCCAGCAGCCAACTCCGACTAGCGGGAAACACAGATACGCAGTATTTT. This codes for CASSQLRLAGNTDTQYF.

This clone was recorded only once. This chain links TRBV6-2 or TRBV6-3 with TRBJ1-5, with 7 bases aligning to TRBD1. CDR3 length equals 17 residues. Germline V gene data show CDR1 as MNHEY and CDR2 as SVGEGT. The trim removed 2 bases at V and 0 bases at J, leaving 7 bases unmatched. The CDR3: CASSYPDRQYSNQPQHF. The DNA for the CDR3 is TGTGCCAGCAGTTACCCGGACAGGCAGTATAGCAATCAGCCCCAGCATTTT.

This sequence joins TRBV6-5 and TRBJ2-5, with 7 bases identical to TRBD2. Germline V gene sequence: CDR1 MNHEY, CDR2 SVGAGI. V lost 6 bases to trimming and J lost 4 bases; unmatched junction nucleotides: 11. There are 15 residues in the CDR3. The CDR3 region has the DNA TGTGCCAGCAGATATGACCCGAGCGGGATAGAGACCCAGTACTTC. Amino acids: CASRYDPSGIETQYF.

This clone was counted a single time. This chain connects TRBV6-4 to TRBJ2-2; maybe TRBD2 (6 bases). From germline, CDR1 is MRHNA and CDR2 SNTAGT. CDR3 size: 15 residues. Trimming cost V 4 bases and J 5 bases, with 14 bases left between them. CDR3 nucleotides: TGTGCCAGCAGTGTACTAGCCGGCGCTACCGGGGAGCTGTTTTTT. This codes for CASSVLAGATGELFF.

Concerning this clone itself: The germline gene is not matched at one end of the junction; a read error may be the cause. The chain uses TRBV7-7 and TRBJ2-7; tentative D call: TRBD2 (6 bases). The CDR3 has 13 residues. From germline, CDR1 is SSHAT and CDR2 FNYEAQ (reference sequence). The CDR3 sequence: CASSLDVADEQYF. The DNA for the CDR3 is TGTGCTAGCAGCTTAGACGTAGCGGACGAGCAGTACTTC.

V usage is TRBV5-5 and J usage is TRBJ1-2; D may be TRBD1 (6 bases). Germline loops: CDR1 SGHKS, CDR2 YYEKEE (reference sequence). The CDR3 has 14 amino acids. Trimming took 0 bases from V and 4 from J, leaving 10 bases between them. The CDR3 nucleotides read TGTGCCAGCAGCTTGGGACAGGTCCTCTATGGCTACACCTTC. Amino acid sequence: CASSLGQVLYGYTF. The full variable domain, completed using reference TRBV5-5 and TRBJ1-2, is DAGVTQSPTHLIKTRGQQVTLRCSPISGHKSVSWYQQVLGQGPQFIFQYYEKEERGRGNFPDRFSARQFPNYSSELNVNALLLGDSALYLCASSLGQVLYGYTFGSGTRLTVV.

This chain joins TRBV6-5 and TRBJ2-2, with 14 bases matching TRBD2. The CDR3 sequence is 16 residues long. Unmatched junction bases numbered 1, after V lost 0 bases and J lost 7 bases. CDR1 is MNHEY and CDR2 is SVGAGI in the germline V gene. The CDR3 coding sequence is TGTGCCAGCAGTTACTCGACTAGCGGGAGGGTCGGGGAGCTGTTTTTT. Protein: CASSYSTSGRVGELFF.

The chain is built from TRBV6-2 or TRBV6-3 and TRBJ2-5, with 7 positions matching TRBD2. Germline trimming cut 6 bases from V and 2 bases from J; bases unmatched to any gene: 3. CDR3 length: 13 amino acids. Per germline, CDR1 MNHEY and CDR2 SVGEGT. CDR3 nucleotides: TGTGCCAGCAGCCCCGGGGGGCAAGAGACCCAGTACTTC. It codes for CASSPGGQETQYF.

The rearrangement links TRBV5-6 to TRBJ1-5; the D gene is possibly TRBD1 (6 bases). The CDR3 contains 15 residues. Germline CDR1 and CDR2: SGHDT and YYEEEE. Trimming removed 2 bases from V and 0 bases from J, with 9 bases in between. In DNA, the CDR3 is TGTGCCAGCAGCTTAACAGGGTATAGCAATCAGCCCCAGCATTTT. Its translation: CASSLTGYSNQPQHF.

This rearrangement joins TRBV18 to TRBJ2-5; 7 bases line up with TRBD1. The J segment lost 1 base and the V segment lost 1 base, leaving 3 bases of the junction unmatched. The CDR3 is made up of 15 amino acids. The germline gives CDR1 KGHSH, CDR2 LQKENI. The CDR3 region is CASSPRGQTQETQYF. The CDR3, as DNA: TGTGCCAGCTCACCACGGGGACAGACCCAAGAGACCCAGTACTTC.

The chain combines TRBV11-2 with TRBJ1-1; 7 positions match TRBD1. CDR1 SGHAT and CDR2 FQNNGV come from the germline V gene. CDR3 length equals 13 residues. Germline trimming cut 8 bases from V and 7 bases from J; bases unmatched to any gene: 10. CDR3 in DNA: TGTGCCAGCTCCTTAGACAGGGTCGGTGAAGCTTTCTTT. Its translation: CASSLDRVGEAFF.

This rearrangement joins TRBV6-8 to TRBJ1-5; 9 nucleotides agree with TRBD1. This CDR3 region has 15 residues. Per germline, CDR1 MNHGY and CDR2 SAAAGT. V dropped 6 bases and J dropped 6; count of bases not matched to a gene: 9. CDR3 sequence reads: CASSRTGVLTQPQHF. The CDR3 nucleotides are TGTGCCAGCAGCCGGACAGGGGTCCTCACTCAGCCCCAGCATTTT.